Sequencing of this T cell receptor (beta chain) was carried out in a study of shared clonotypes between healthy human individuals. Genomic DNA of each subset was evenly split across several immunoSEQ plates. Sequencing was performed with immunoSEQ multiplex PCR; in TCRdb, only in-frame clones are kept and a portion is missing. The table lists approximately 530,000 clones, more than 95% of them singletons, with about 0.068% in the top ten. Points from the study as a whole: The four-donor shared clonotypes exceeded non-shared clonotypes in generation probability, with non-shared ones scoring lower.

Of note for this clone: Its antigen is undetermined.

Germline V gene sequence: CDR1 SGHAT, CDR2 FQNNGV. The V end lost 0 bases, the J end lost 3 bases, and 14 bases lay between the germline ends. The CDR3 totals 16 residues. Sequencing was performed on naive CD4+ T cells sorted from blood. Subset denoted: CD45RA+ positively selected. The receptor was isolated from a woman between 25 and 40 years old in good health. The chain combines TRBV11-2 with TRBJ1-1; D gene ambiguous. The CDR3 DNA is TGTGCCAGCAGCTTAGATTTTCGGAAAGCGCACACTGAAGCTTTCTTT. It encodes CASSLDFRKAHTEAFF.